These 12 T cell receptor beta chains were all obtained from the same sample, sequenced in a study of CD8+CD57+ T cells in acquired aplastic anemia. For CDR3 and TCR beta VDJ profiling, genomic DNA was the template used. TCRdb re-derived calls from the reads in MiXCR, one entry per CDR3 protein. This table has over 150,000 distinct CDR3 sequences, roughly 65% appearing once. Sequenced patients had shown CD8+CD57+ cell expansion by flow cytometry. The sequenced sample consisted of sorted CD4+, CD8+, or CD8+CD57+ T cells (not recorded which) from PBMCs. The receptors derive from a human donor with aplastic anemia.

The genes are TRBV19 and TRBJ2-2, with D possibly being TRBD1 (5 bases). V gave up 4 bases and J gave up 6 bases, with 9 bases separating them. Germline V lookup: CDR1 LNHDA, CDR2 SQIVND (reference sequence). The CDR3 runs to 13 residues. CDR3 DNA sequence: TGTGCCAGTAGTACCCAGGGCGCCGGGGAGCTGTTTTTT. Residues: CASSTQGAGELFF.

In this sample, this clonotype turned up many times. V and J are TRBV27 and TRBJ2-7; D gene ambiguous. The germline CDR1 and CDR2 sequences are MNHEY and SMNVEV (reference sequence). The CDR3 totals 11 residues. V dropped 4 bases and J dropped 3 bases, with 4 bases sitting between them. The CDR3 loop is CASSSGYEQYF. Here the CDR3 DNA reads TGTGCCAGCAGTTCGGGCTACGAGCAGTACTTC.

This clonotype was detected a few times. The V gene is TRBV7-9, the J gene TRBJ1-1; D is uncertain. Trimming removed 10 bases at V and 7 bases at J, with 13 bases between. The CDR3 loop spans 11 amino acids. Germline CDR1 reads SEHNR; CDR2 reads FQNEAQ (reference sequence). CDR3 nucleotides: TGTGCCATCCCGGGGAGCGGTGAAGCTTTCTTT. It yields the protein CAIPGSGEAFF. Complete variable domain (other parts from reference TRBV7-9 and TRBJ1-1): DTGVSQNPRHKITKRGQNVTFRCDPISEHNRLYWYRQTLGQGPEFLTYFQNEAQLEKSRLLSDRFSAERPKGSFSTLEIQRTEQGDSAMYLCAIPGSGEAFFGQGTRLTVV.

This clonotype has only a few counts. The rearrangement uses TRBV5-6 and TRBJ1-2; 9 nucleotides line up with TRBD1. V was pared by 4 bases and J by 6 bases, with 4 bases of the junction left unmatched. The CDR3 has 13 residues. The V gene's germline CDR1 is SGHDT and CDR2 YYEEEE. The CDR3 here is CASSPQGAHGYTF. The CDR3 nucleotides read TGTGCCAGCAGCCCACAGGGGGCGCATGGCTACACCTTC.

This clonotype was seen just once. This chain links TRBV25-1 with TRBJ2-1; D is unresolved. The CDR3 consists of 12 residues. Germline CDR1 and CDR2: MGHDK and SYGVNS. The V and J ends lost 4 bases and 5 bases respectively, with 6 bases between them. Here the CDR3 reads CASSGNHNEQFF. The CDR3 nucleotides read TGTGCCAGCAGTGGAAACCACAATGAGCAGTTCTTC.

The V gene is TRBV19, the J gene TRBJ2-4, with 7 bases identical to TRBD1. The assigned J gene may be wrong: the sequence end matches TRBJ2-7 better. The CDR3 has 15 amino acids. CDR1 and CDR2 from the germline V gene are LNHDA and SQIVND (reference sequence). The CDR3 region has the DNA TGTGCCAGTAAGGGTGACACAGGGGTAGCCTACGAGCAGTACTTC. Its translation is CASKGDTGVAYEQYF.

The table lists this clonotype with many counts. V is TRBV6-6 and J is TRBJ2-3, with TRBD2 identical over 10 bases. In germline, CDR1 is MNHNY, CDR2 SVGAGI (reference sequence). The junction had 3 bases not matched to a gene; V was cut back by 2 bases and J by 4 bases. The CDR3 extends over 15 amino acids. For the CDR3, the DNA is TGTGCCAGCAGTTACAGCCTAGCGGGGGCAGATACGCAGTATTTT. This sequence encodes CASSYSLAGADTQYF.

This clonotype has a single count. The rearrangement links TRBV12-3 or TRBV12-4 to TRBJ2-2; TRBD1 might be the D (6 bases). V was trimmed by 6 bases and J by 4 bases, leaving 9 bases between them. The CDR3 spans 13 residues. This CDR3 is CASRLTGTGELFF. DNA for the CDR3: TGTGCCAGCAGATTGACAGGCACCGGGGAGCTGTTTTTT.

CDR3 in DNA: TGTGCCATTTCTGCGGCCCCCAAGCAGTACTTC. It encodes CAISAAPKQYF. V usage is TRBV7-2 and J usage is TRBJ2-7; no clear D gene. CDR1 is SGHTA and CDR2 is FQGNSA in the germline V gene. Deletions cut 10 bases from V and 8 bases from J, with 15 bases between. The CDR3 loop spans 11 amino acids.

The chain couples TRBV24-1 to TRBJ1-1; 9 nucleotides line up with TRBD1. From germline, CDR1 is KGHDR and CDR2 SFDVKD. Trimming at V came to 4 bases and at J to 3 bases, leaving 5 bases not matched to a gene. This CDR3 spans 15 amino acids. This chain's CDR3 is CATSDRDRGDTEAFF. The CDR3 nucleotides read TGTGCCACCAGTGACCGTGACAGGGGGGACACTGAAGCTTTCTTT.

The chain carries TRBV14 and TRBJ2-3; D remains unclear. The germline gives CDR1 SGHDN, CDR2 FVKESK. Deletions cut 0 bases from V and 0 bases from J, with 13 bases between. CDR3 size: 17 residues. CDR3 nucleotides: TGTGCCAGCAGCCAAGATTGGGCAGCCACTAGCACAGATACGCAGTATTTT. Its protein product is CASSQDWAATSTDTQYF.

Here the CDR3 reads CASSPTSVDTQYF. In DNA form, the CDR3 reads TGTGCCAGCAGCCCGACATCTGTGGATACGCAGTATTTT. This sequence joins TRBV14 and TRBJ2-3; no firm D call. In germline, CDR1 is SGHDN, CDR2 FVKESK. V gave up 4 bases and J gave up 6 bases, with 11 bases separating them. The CDR3 contains 13 residues. Supplemented by reference TRBV14 and TRBJ2-3, the full variable domain reads EAGVTQFPSHSVIEKGQTVTLRCDPISGHDNLYWYRRVMGKEIKFLLHFVKESKQDESGMPNNRFLAERTGGTYSTLKVQPAELEDSGVYFCASSPTSVDTQYFGPGTRLTVL.